Listed below are T cell receptor beta chains from one sample, sequenced in a study of T cell repertoires in cytomegalovirus infection. In TCRdb, the reads were re-called with MiXCR into one record per CDR3 protein. Of hundreds of thousands of distinct CDR3 sequences listed, 8% to 10% are singletons. Sequencing was done on a sample of PBMCs. The receptor source for this set is a human donor in good health (CMV status not recorded). Some clones in this sample may be carry-over from other donors' samples. The conserved cysteine and the conserved F or W are not part of the CDR3 here. The size field is filled for only some rows; it gives once, few, many or a size class.

V gene,clone size,CDR3 protein
TRBV11-2,few,ASSLYASNNEQF
TRBV20-1,few,SAGRGNSNQPQH
TRBV28,many,ASIPLTGLGGYNEQF
TRBV7-9,many,ASSLKTSSFGNTEAF
TRBV6-2/TRBV6-3,NA,ASRPGHARGSYEQY
TRBV15,NA,ATSSVIGTEAF
TRBV7-2,NA,ASSLEGRHTIY
TRBV7-9,NA,ASSSGTRSHTIY
TRBV12-3/TRBV12-4,NA,ASSSGGRPQSGYT
TRBV12-3/TRBV12-4,few,ASSAGQGMNIQY